This T cell receptor beta chain was sequenced during a study of a mutant IDH1 vaccine in newly diagnosed glioma (dated by TCRdb to about 2021). Looking at the study overall: Vaccination began 4-6 weeks after radiotherapy alone, or alongside temozolomide cycles in the chemotherapy-containing groups. The roughly 30 treated patients were roughly 62% male and roughly 40% female, with a mean age of approximately 40 years. Prior to enrollment, standard therapy consisting of radiotherapy alone, temozolomide alone, or radiochemotherapy with temozolomide had been administered to patients, with the combination being received by most patients. The week-35 safety follow-up was designated visit V12, and the week-47 end of study was designated visit V13. Six visits were used for peripheral blood collection: V03 (baseline), V05, V07, V10, V12 and V13. Longitudinal TCRB deep sequencing was performed for about two dozen treated patients wherever samples were available for exploratory analyses. Study-wide conclusions, independent of this receptor: Availability determined which PBMC samples were chosen for TCRB deep sequencing. Vaccine-induced immune responses across multiple MHC alleles were detected in 80% to 95% of patients. According to the authors, sample limitations meant that analyses of patient blood samples could not be reproduced. No apparent relationship was observed between pseudoprogression and alterations in the top peripheral T cell clonotypes detected by TCRB sequencing.

V is pared back by 0 bases and J by 8 bases, with 10 bases lying between the germline termini. The germline V gene specifies MGHRA as CDR1 and YSYEKL as CDR2. The CDR3 runs 13 residues from the cysteine to the phenylalanine. Only the CDR3 DNA is retained, 39 bases long and in frame from the first base. The intended sense of this specimen's time point label: week 47, end of study. A 20-mer mutant IDH1 peptide at 300 micrograms in Montanide made up each vaccine dose, which was injected subcutaneously together with topical imiquimod. Across visits V03 through V10, patients got a total of eight vaccinations, given in weeks 1, 3, 5, 7, 11, 15, 19 and 23. Donors had newly diagnosed WHO grade 3 or 4 IDH1-mutant astrocytomas with loss of nuclear ATRX. The samples were drawn from NOA16, a multicentre, single-arm, open-label phase I trial in Germany that tested a mutant IDH1 peptide vaccine in humans for the first time. Genomic DNA for TCRB sequencing was isolated from EDTA blood with the DNeasy Blood and Tissue Kit.

Notes on this clone: No antigen is known for it. Base qualities are missing; no much larger clone stands one base away.

Libraries were constructed by the immunoSEQ multiplex PCR assay. The hsTCRB Kit was used according to the manufacturer's protocol to amplify rearranged TCR beta chain sequences. TCRB libraries were sequenced on an Illumina MiSeq. The paper's processing steps were these. The proprietary platform of the kit vendor was used for demultiplexing, trimming and gene mapping. The source is immuneACCESS, and TCRdb retained only in-frame sequences with V and J called. Part of the clones is not carried over; for the studies checked, unresolved V genes explain less than half of this, and the remainder is unexplained. The D gene and trimming were derived from the DNA, and the V and J assignments and clone size from that table. Present in this sample are around 94,000 clones, roughly 86% of which were seen just once. 0.77% of the sample is in the top ten clones.

This receptor chain uses TRBV4-1 and TRBJ1-1, with the D gene too uncertain to name. This clonotype originated in a woman aged 50 to 60 with glioma. The source material was PBMCs, sampled from a glioma patient whose treatment included an IDH1 peptide vaccine. The CDR3 sequence is CASSQDPFREAFF. The sequenced DNA: TGCGCCAGCAGCCAAGACCCCTTCAGGGAAGCTTTCTTT.